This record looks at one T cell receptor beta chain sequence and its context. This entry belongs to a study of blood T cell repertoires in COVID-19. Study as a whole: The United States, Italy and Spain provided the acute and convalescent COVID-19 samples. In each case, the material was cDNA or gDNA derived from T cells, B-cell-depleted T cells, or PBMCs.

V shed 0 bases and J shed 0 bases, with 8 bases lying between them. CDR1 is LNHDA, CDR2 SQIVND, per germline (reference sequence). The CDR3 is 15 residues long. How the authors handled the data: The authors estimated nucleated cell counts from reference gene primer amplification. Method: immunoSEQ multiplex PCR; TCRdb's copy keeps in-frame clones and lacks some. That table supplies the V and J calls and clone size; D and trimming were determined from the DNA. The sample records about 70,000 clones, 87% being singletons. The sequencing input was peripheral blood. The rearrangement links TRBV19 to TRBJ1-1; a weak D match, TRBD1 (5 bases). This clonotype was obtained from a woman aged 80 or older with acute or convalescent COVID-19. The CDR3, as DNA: TGTGCCAGTAGTATAGATTGGGGCCTGAACACTGAAGCTTTCTTT. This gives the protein CASSIDWGLNTEAFF. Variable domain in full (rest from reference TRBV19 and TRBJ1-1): DGGITQSPKYLFRKEGQNVTLSCEQNLNHDAMYWYRQDPGQGLRLIYYSQIVNDFQKGDIAEGYSVSREKKESFPLTVTSAQKNPTAFYLCASSIDWGLNTEAFFGQGTRLTVV.